This TCR beta chain was obtained from a study of CD8 T cells in Susac syndrome. This clonotype was observed a single time. The authors reverse transcribed about 0.5 to 1 ug RNA with random hexamers. Via MiXCR, TCRdb re-called the immunoSEQ multiplex PCR reads, giving one row per CDR3 protein. The sample has about 300,000 distinct CDR3 sequences, 89% seen once; the top ten hold around 0.18%. This clonotype originated in a human donor with multiple sclerosis. What was sequenced was CD8+ T cells from PBMCs.

CDR3 amino acids: CASSLLSGTGSYEQYF. The CDR3 region has the DNA TGTGCCAGCAGCTTACTGTCAGGGACAGGGTCCTACGAGCAGTACTTC. V is TRBV7-2 and J is TRBJ2-7; 9 bases line up with TRBD1. The CDR3 length is 16 residues. V shed 2 bases and J 1 base; nucleotides not matched to a gene: 6. CDR1 and CDR2 from the germline V gene are SGHTA and FQGNSA.